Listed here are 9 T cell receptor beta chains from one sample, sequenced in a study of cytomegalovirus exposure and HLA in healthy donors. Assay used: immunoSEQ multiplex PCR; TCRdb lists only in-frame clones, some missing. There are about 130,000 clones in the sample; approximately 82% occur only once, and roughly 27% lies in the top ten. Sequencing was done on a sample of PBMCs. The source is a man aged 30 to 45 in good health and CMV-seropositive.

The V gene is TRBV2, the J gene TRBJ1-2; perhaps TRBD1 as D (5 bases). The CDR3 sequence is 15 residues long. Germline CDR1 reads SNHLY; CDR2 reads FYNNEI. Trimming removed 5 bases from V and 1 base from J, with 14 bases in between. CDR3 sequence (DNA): TGTGCCAGCAGTCGGGGGACGTTGGGTAACTATGGCTACACCTTC. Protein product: CASSRGTLGNYGYTF.

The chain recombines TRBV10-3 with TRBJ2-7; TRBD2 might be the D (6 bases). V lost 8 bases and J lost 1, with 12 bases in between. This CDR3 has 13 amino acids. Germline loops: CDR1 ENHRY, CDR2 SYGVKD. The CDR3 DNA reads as TGTGCCATCGCAGGGACTCCTTCCTACGAGCAGTACTTC. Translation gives CAIAGTPSYEQYF.

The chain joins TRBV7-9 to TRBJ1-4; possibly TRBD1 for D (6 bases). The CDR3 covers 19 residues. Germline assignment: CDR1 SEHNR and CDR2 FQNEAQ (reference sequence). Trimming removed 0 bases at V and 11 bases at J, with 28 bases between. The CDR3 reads CASSLALPARGPILGKLFF. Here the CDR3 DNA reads TGTGCCAGCAGCTTAGCCCTGCCGGCCAGGGGCCCCATCTTGGGGAAACTGTTTTTT.

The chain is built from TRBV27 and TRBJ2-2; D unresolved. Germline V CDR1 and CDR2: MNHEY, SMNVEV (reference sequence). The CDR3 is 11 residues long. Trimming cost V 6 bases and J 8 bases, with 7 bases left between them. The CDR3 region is CASRQTGELFF. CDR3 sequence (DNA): TGTGCCAGCAGGCAGACTGGGGAGCTGTTTTTT.

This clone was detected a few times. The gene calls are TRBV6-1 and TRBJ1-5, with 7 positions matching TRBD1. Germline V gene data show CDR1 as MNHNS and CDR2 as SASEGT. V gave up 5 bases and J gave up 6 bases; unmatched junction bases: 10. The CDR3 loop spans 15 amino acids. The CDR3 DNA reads TGTGCCAGCAGTAACCAAGGGACAGACGCTCAGCCCCAGCATTTT. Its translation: CASSNQGTDAQPQHF.

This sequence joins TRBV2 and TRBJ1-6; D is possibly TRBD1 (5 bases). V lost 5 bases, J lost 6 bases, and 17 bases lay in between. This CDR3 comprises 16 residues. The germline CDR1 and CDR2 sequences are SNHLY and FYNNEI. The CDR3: CASSYRSPRLNSPLHF. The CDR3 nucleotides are TGTGCCAGCAGTTACAGGTCCCCCCGACTTAATTCACCCCTCCACTTT.

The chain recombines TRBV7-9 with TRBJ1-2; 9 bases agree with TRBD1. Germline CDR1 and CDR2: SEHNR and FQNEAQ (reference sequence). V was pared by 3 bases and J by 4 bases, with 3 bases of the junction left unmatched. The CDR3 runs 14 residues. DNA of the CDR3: TGTGCCAGCAGCTTGATGGGACAGGGCTATGGCTACACCTTC. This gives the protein CASSLMGQGYGYTF.

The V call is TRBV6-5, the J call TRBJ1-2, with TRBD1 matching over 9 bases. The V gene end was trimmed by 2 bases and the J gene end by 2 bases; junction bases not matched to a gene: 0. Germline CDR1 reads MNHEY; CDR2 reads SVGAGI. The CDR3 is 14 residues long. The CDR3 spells CASSYGTGNYGYTF. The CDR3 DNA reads TGTGCCAGCAGTTACGGGACAGGGAACTATGGCTACACCTTC.

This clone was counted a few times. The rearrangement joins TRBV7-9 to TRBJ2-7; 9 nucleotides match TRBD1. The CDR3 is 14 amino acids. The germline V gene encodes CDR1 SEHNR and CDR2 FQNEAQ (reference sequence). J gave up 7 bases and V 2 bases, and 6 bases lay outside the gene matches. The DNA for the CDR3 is TGTGCCAGCAGCTTACCGGGACAGGGACGGGAGCAGTACTTC. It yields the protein CASSLPGQGREQYF.